This TCR beta chain was retrieved from a study of early T cells in non-severe SARS-CoV-2 infection. V was pared by 3 bases and J by 4 bases, with 9 bases between. The CDR3 is made up of 12 amino acids. Germline assignment: CDR1 GTSNPN and CDR2 SVGIG (reference sequence). One entry per CDR3 protein results from TCRdb running MiXCR on the 5' RACE reads. The sample has some 42,000 distinct CDR3 sequences, approximately 6.3% seen once; the top ten hold around 7.7%. This clonotype showed up many times. V is TRBV30 and J is TRBJ1-2; D gene unclear. The clonotype was recovered from an adult who was a healthcare worker with PCR-confirmed SARS-CoV-2 infection or an uninfected control (not recorded which). The sequences come from whole blood, collected at baseline. CDR3 DNA sequence: TGTGCCTGGAGCGTCGGCCTCTATGGCTACACCTTC. Translated, it gives CAWSVGLYGYTF.